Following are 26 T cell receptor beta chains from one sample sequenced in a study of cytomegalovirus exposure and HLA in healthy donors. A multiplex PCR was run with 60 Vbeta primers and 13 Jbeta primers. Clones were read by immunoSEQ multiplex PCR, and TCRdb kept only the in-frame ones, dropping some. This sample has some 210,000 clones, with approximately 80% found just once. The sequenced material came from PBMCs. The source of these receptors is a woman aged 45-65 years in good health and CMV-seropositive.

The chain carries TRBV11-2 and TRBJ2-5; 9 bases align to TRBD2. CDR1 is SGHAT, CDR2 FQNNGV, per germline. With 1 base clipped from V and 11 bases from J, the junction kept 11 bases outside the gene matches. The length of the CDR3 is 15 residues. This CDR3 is CASSLAGGGVGEQYF. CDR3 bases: TGTGCCAGCAGCTTAGCAGGCGGGGGGGTTGGTGAGCAGTACTTC.

The CDR3 is CSVADGDNEQFF. CDR3 nucleotide sequence: TGCAGCGTTGCAGACGGGGACAATGAGCAGTTCTTC. The rearrangement links TRBV29-1 to TRBJ2-1, with TRBD2 as a possible D gene (5 bases). Trimming stripped 4 bases from V and 5 bases from J, with 9 bases between. There are 12 residues in the CDR3. Germline assignment: CDR1 SQVTM and CDR2 ANQGSEA.

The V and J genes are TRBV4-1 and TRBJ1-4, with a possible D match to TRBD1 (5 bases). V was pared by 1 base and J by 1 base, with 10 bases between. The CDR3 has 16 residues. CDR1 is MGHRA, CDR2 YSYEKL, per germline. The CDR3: CASSQVNRRTNEKLFF. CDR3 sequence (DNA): TGCGCCAGCAGCCAAGTCAACAGGCGAACTAATGAAAAACTGTTTTTT.

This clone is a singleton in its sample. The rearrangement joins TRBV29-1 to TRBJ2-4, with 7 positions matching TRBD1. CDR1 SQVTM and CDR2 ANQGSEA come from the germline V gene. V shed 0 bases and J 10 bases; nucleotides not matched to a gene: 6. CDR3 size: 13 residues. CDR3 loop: CSVEEPTGEIQYF. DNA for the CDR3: TGCAGCGTTGAAGAACCTACAGGGGAAATTCAGTACTTC.

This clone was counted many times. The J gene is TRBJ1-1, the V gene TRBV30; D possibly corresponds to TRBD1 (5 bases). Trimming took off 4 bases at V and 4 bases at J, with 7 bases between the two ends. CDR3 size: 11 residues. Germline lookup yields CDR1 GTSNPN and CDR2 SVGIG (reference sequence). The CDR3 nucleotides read TGTGCCTGGATCAGGGCCACTGAAGCTTTCTTT. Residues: CAWIRATEAFF.

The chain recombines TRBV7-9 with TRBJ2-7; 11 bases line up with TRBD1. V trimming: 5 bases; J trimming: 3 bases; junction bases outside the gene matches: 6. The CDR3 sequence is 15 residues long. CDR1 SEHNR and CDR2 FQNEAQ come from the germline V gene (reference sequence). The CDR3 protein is CASSPDRGRLYEQYF. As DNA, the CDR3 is TGTGCCAGCAGCCCGGACAGGGGGCGTCTCTACGAGCAGTACTTC.

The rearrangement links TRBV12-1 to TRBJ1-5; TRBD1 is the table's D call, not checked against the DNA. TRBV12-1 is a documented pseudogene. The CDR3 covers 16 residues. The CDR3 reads CASTPLDRAGNQPQHF. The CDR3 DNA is TGTGCCAGCACCCCTCTAGACAGGGCTGGAAATCAGCCCCAGCATTTT.

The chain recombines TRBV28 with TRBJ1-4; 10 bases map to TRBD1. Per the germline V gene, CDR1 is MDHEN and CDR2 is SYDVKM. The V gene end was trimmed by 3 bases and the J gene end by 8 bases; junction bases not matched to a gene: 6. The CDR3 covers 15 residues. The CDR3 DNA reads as TGTGCCAGCAGTTTCCGTCGACAGGGGGCGGAAAAACTGTTTTTT. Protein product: CASSFRRQGAEKLFF. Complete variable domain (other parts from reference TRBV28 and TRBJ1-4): DVKVTQSSRYLVKRTGEKVFLECVQDMDHENMFWYRQDPGLGLRLIYFSYDVKMKEKGDIPEGYSVSREKKERFSLILESASTNQTSMYLCASSFRRQGAEKLFFGSGTQLSVL.

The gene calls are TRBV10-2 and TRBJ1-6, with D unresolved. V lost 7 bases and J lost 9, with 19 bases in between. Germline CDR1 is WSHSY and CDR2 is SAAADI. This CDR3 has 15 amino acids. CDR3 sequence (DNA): TGCGCCAGCATGGAGCCCGGAGGAGCTATTTCACCCCTCCACTTT. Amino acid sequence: CASMEPGGAISPLHF.

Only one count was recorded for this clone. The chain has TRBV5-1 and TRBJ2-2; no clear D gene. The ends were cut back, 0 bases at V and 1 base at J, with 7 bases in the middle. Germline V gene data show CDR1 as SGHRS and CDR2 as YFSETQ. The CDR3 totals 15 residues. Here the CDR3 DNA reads TGCGCCAGCAGCTTGGGACTGATGAACACCGGGGAGCTGTTTTTT. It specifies CASSLGLMNTGELFF.

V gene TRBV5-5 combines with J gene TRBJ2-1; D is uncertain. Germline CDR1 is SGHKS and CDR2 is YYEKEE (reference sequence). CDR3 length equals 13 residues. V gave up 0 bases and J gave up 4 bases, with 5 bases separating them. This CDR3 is CASSLGHYNEQFF. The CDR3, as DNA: TGTGCCAGCAGCTTGGGACATTACAATGAGCAGTTCTTC.

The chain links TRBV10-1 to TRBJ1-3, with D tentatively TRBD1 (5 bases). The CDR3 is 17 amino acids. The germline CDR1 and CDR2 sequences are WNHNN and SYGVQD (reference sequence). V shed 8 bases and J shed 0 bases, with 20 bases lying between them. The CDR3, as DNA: TGCGCCAGCGCGCGGGGGGGGGTTCCAGTCTCTGGAAACACCATATATTTT. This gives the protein CASARGGVPVSGNTIYF.

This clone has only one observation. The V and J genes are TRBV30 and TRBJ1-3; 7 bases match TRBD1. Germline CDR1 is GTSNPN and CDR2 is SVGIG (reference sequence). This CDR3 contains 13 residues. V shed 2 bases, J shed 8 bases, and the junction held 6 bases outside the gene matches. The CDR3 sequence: CAWSHQGGDTIYF. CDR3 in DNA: TGTGCCTGGAGTCACCAGGGGGGTGACACCATATATTTT.

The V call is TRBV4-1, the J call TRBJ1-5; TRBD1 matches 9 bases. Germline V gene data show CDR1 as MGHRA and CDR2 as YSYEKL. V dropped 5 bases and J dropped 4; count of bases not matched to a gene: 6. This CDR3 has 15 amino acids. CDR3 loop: CASSENRGRNQPQHF. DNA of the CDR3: TGCGCCAGCAGCGAGAACAGGGGGCGAAATCAGCCCCAGCATTTT.

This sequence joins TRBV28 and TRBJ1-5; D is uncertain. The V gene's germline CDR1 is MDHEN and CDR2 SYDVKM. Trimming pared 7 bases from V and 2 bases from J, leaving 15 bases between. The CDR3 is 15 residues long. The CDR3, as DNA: TGTGCCAGCACTATAGGAGGTTGGGGCAATCAGCCCCAGCATTTT. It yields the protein CASTIGGWGNQPQHF.

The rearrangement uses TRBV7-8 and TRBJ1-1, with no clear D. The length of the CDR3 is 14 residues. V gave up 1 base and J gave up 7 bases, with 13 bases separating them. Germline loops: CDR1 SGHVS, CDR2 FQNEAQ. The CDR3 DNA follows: TGTGCCAGCAGCTTAGTGTCTGGGCGAATTGAAGCTTTCTTT. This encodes CASSLVSGRIEAFF.

CDR3 protein: CASSEQGLGNEKLFF. CDR3 bases: TGTGCCAGCAGTGAACAGGGGCTTGGTAATGAAAAACTGTTTTTT. The chain uses TRBV2 and TRBJ1-4, with D tentatively TRBD1 (6 bases). The germline V gene has CDR1 SNHLY and CDR2 FYNNEI. Trimming stripped 2 bases from V and 4 bases from J, with 11 bases between. The CDR3 length is 15 residues.

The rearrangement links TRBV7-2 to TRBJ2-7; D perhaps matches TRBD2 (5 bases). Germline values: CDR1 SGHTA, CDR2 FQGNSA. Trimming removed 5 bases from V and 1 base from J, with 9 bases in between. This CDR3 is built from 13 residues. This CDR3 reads CASSRTPSYEQYF. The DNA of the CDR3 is TGTGCCAGCAGCCGGACTCCATCCTACGAGCAGTACTTC. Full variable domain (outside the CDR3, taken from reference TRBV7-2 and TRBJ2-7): GAGVSQSPSNKVTEKGKDVELRCDPISGHTALYWYRQSLGQGLEFLIYFQGNSAPDKSGLPSDRFSAERTGGSVSTLTIQRTQQEDSAVYLCASSRTPSYEQYFGPGTRLTVT.

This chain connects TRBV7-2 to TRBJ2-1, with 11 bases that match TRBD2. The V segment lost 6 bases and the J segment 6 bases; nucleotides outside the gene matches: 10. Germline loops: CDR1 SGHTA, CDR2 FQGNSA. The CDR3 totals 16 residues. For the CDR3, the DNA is TGTGCCAGCAGTCCATATGGGACTAGCGGAACCAATGAGCAGTTCTTC. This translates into CASSPYGTSGTNEQFF.

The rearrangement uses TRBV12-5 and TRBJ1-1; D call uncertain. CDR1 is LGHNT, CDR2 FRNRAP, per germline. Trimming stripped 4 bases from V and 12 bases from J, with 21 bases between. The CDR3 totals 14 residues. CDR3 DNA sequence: TGTGCTAGTGGTTCGATCCAGGTTTTCCTGCGTCCTTTCTTT. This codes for CASGSIQVFLRPFF.

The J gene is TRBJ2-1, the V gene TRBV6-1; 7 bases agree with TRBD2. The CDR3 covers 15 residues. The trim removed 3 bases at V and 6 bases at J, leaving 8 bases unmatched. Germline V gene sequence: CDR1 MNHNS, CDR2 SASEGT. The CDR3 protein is CASSESLGEGNEQFF. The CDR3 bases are TGTGCCAGCAGTGAGAGTCTTGGGGAGGGCAATGAGCAGTTCTTC.

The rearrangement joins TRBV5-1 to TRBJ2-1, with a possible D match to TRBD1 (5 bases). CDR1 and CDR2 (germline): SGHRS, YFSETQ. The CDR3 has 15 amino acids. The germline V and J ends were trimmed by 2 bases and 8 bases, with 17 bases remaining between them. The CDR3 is CASSFKVGRADEQFF. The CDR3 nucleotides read TGCGCCAGCAGCTTTAAAGTGGGCAGGGCCGATGAGCAGTTCTTC.

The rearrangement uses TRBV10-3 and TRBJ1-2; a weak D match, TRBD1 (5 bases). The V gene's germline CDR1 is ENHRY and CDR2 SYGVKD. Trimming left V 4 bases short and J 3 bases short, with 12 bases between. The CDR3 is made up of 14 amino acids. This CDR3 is CAISGRGRDYGYTF. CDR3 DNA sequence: TGTGCCATCAGTGGTAGGGGAAGGGACTATGGCTACACCTTC.

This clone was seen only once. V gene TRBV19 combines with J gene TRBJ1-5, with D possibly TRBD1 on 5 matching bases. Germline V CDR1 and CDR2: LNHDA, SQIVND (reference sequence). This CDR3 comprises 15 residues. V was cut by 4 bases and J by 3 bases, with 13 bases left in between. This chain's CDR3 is CASSTRGGYNQPQHF. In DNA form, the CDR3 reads TGTGCCAGTAGTACCCGGGGGGGGTACAATCAGCCCCAGCATTTT.

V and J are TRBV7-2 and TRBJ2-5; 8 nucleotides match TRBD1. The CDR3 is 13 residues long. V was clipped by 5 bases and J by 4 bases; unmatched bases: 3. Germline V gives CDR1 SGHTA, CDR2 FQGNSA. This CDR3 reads CASSQDRGETQYF. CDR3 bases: TGTGCCAGCAGCCAAGACAGGGGAGAGACCCAGTACTTC.

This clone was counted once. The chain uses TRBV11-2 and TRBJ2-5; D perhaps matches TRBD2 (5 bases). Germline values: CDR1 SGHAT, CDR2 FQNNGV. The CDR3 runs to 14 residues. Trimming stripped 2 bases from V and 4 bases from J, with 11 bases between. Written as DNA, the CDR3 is TGTGCCAGCAGCTTACGGGGTTGGGCAGAGACCCAGTACTTC. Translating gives CASSLRGWAETQYF.